The 8 T cell receptor beta chains presented below share a single source sample, sequenced in a study of blood T cell repertoires in COVID-19. The method was immunoSEQ multiplex PCR; TCRdb's version includes in-frame clones alone and lacks a portion of them. Among some 700,000 clones listed, around 90% were seen once. The sample comprised peripheral blood. The receptors were sampled from a woman aged 18-29 years with acute or convalescent COVID-19.

The chain carries TRBV21-1 and TRBJ1-5. TRBV21-1 is a known pseudogene. The CDR3 loop spans 14 amino acids. The CDR3 sequence is CASSKGFRNQPQHF. The CDR3 DNA reads TGTGCCAGCAGCAAAGGCTTTCGGAATCAGCCCCAGCATTTT.

The V call is TRBV6-5, the J call TRBJ1-2; possibly TRBD1 for D (5 bases). Trimming took 5 bases from V and 8 from J, leaving 18 bases between them. Germline V gene data show CDR1 as MNHEY and CDR2 as SVGAGI. The CDR3 covers 14 residues. DNA for the CDR3: TGTGCCAGCAGTCCATCTCCGGGGGGGAGAGGCTACACCTTC. This encodes CASSPSPGGRGYTF.

This chain's CDR3 is CASSPLPAGEKLFF. In nucleotides, the CDR3 is TGTGCCAGCTCACCACTACCGGCGGGTGAAAAACTGTTTTTT. The J gene is TRBJ1-4, the V gene TRBV18, with unresolved D. Trimming took off 1 base at V and 7 bases at J, with 10 bases between the two ends. There are 14 residues in the CDR3. Germline CDR1 KGHSH, CDR2 LQKENI.

The chain joins TRBV11-2 to TRBJ1-1, with D possibly being TRBD1 (5 bases). Trimming shortened V by 2 bases and J by 7 bases, and 20 bases separated the two germline ends. The germline CDR1 and CDR2 sequences are SGHAT and FQNNGV. The CDR3 contains 16 residues. Here the CDR3 DNA reads TGTGCCAGCAGCTTAAGACAGCCCGGACGTGACGATGAAGCTTTCTTT. This gives the protein CASSLRQPGRDDEAFF.

This chain joins TRBV10-1 and TRBJ1-3; no clear D. The CDR3 covers 14 residues. The V end lost 8 bases, the J end lost 1 base, and 12 bases lay between the germline ends. Germline CDR1 and CDR2: WNHNN and SYGVQD (reference sequence). The CDR3 protein is CASSWSGSGNTIYF. The CDR3 coding sequence is TGCGCCAGCTCTTGGAGTGGGTCTGGAAACACCATATATTTT.

The chain joins TRBV19 to TRBJ1-2; no firm D call. The germline V gene encodes CDR1 LNHDA and CDR2 SQIVND (reference sequence). The V end was cut by 3 bases, the J end by 4 bases, with 9 bases between. The CDR3 is made up of 13 amino acids. CDR3 nucleotide sequence: TGTGCCAGTAGTATTTCCGGAGTCTATGGCTACACCTTC. Protein: CASSISGVYGYTF. Full variable domain (remainder filled in from reference TRBV19 and TRBJ1-2): DGGITQSPKYLFRKEGQNVTLSCEQNLNHDAMYWYRQDPGQGLRLIYYSQIVNDFQKGDIAEGYSVSREKKESFPLTVTSAQKNPTAFYLCASSISGVYGYTFGSGTRLTVV.

This chain uses TRBV9 with TRBJ1-1; TRBD1 agrees at 8 bases. The ends lost 5 bases at V and 8 bases at J; junction bases unmatched: 8. CDR3 length equals 13 residues. The germline V gene has CDR1 SGDLS and CDR2 YYNGEE. Here the CDR3 reads CASRPPRGREAFF. CDR3 bases: TGTGCCAGCAGACCCCCCAGGGGGCGGGAAGCTTTCTTT.

The V and J genes are TRBV5-1 and TRBJ2-5, with D perhaps TRBD1 (6 bases). Trimming took off 7 bases at V and 2 bases at J, with 15 bases between the two ends. CDR3 size: 14 residues. Germline CDR1 reads SGHRS; CDR2 reads YFSETQ. In nucleotides, the CDR3 is TGCGCCAGCTCCCGGGGCAGGGGTCAAGAGACCCAGTACTTC. Translated: CASSRGRGQETQYF.